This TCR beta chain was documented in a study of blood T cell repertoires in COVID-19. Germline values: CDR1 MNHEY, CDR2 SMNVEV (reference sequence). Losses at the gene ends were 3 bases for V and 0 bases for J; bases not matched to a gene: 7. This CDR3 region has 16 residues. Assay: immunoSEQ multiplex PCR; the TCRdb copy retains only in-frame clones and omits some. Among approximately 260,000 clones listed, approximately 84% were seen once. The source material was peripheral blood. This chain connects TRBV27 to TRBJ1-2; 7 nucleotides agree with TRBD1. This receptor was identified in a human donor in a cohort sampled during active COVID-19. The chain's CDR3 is CASSFLGDRANYGYTF. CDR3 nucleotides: TGTGCCAGCAGTTTTTTAGGGGACAGAGCTAACTATGGCTACACCTTC.